In its sample, the clone carrying this T cell receptor (beta chain) was seen a few times. Antigen unknown. What was amplified from RNA transcripts were TCR beta CDR3 regions. The HTBI primer set drove a first-round RT-PCR of the TCR CDR3. TCRdb used MiXCR to reprocess the multiplex PCR reads, holding one entry per CDR3 protein. The table has around 420,000 distinct CDR3 sequences, roughly 13% seen once. The sample is drawn from a study of T cells in Graves' hyperthyroidism and ophthalmopathy. Study as a whole: Peripheral blood draws took place at initial diagnosis, ahead of any treatment. Study observations and caveats: The model identified upcoming ophthalmopathy a median approximately 6.4 months ahead of onset. In the blood, most expanded thyroid clonotypes above 0.001 appeared as well.

Germline CDR1 ENHRY, CDR2 SYGVKD. The CDR3 spans 14 residues. The trim removed 2 bases at V and 7 bases at J, leaving 1 base unmatched. The chain carries TRBV10-3 and TRBJ2-2; 10 bases are shared with TRBD1. This TCR came from a woman aged 18-29 years with Graves' hyperthyroidism. Sequencing was performed on blood. The CDR3 nucleotides are TGTGCCATCAGTGAGGACAGGGGGCTCGGGGAGCTGTTTTTT. It codes for CAISEDRGLGELFF.